The rows below give T cell receptor beta chains drawn from one sample of a study of cytomegalovirus exposure and HLA in healthy donors. The assay was immunoSEQ multiplex PCR, and TCRdb's table has in-frame clones only and misses some. The sample records approximately 110,000 clones, roughly three quarters being singletons. Sequencing used PBMCs. The receptor source for this set is a man aged 25-40 years in good health and CMV-seronegative. Both conserved end residues are part of each CDR3. A D gene is named only where the DNA matches it firmly. Clone size is given for some rows only: seen once, a few or many times, or a class if the clone is expanded.

j_gene,d_gene,abundance,v_gene,len,CDR3nt,CDR3aa
TRBJ2-5,-,-,TRBV19,14,TGTGCCAGTAGTAAGGAACCTCCAGGGGAGACCCAGTACTTC,CASSKEPPGETQYF
TRBJ1-2,TRBD1,-,TRBV14,15,TGTGCCAGCAGCCGAACAGGGGATTGGAACTATGGCTACACCTTC,CASSRTGDWNYGYTF
TRBJ2-1,-,-,TRBV28,14,TGTGCCAGCAGTTTAACTAGGTCCTACAATGAGCAGTTCTTC,CASSLTRSYNEQFF
TRBJ2-2,TRBD2,few,TRBV6-1,15,TGTGCCAGCAGTGAACTAGCGGGAGGGCCCGGGGAGCTGTTTTTT,CASSELAGGPGELFF
TRBJ2-5,TRBD2,-,TRBV5-8,16,TGTGCCAGCAGCTTGTCGGGCGGGAGTAGAGTAGAGACCCAGTACTTC,CASSLSGGSRVETQYF
TRBJ2-1,TRBD2,few,TRBV6-6,15,TGTGCCAGCAGACACGGGACTAGCGGGATCGATGAGCAGTTCTTC,CASRHGTSGIDEQFF
TRBJ1-6,-,-,TRBV6-1,14,TGTGCCAGCAGTAGCGGACAGTATAATTCACCCCTCCACTTT,CASSSGQYNSPLHF
TRBJ2-7,-,-,TRBV9,14,TGTGCCAGCAGCGTGACCCAGACCGGGGGCGAGCAGTACTTC,CASSVTQTGGEQYF
TRBJ1-1,TRBD1,-,TRBV9,16,TGTGCCAGCAGCGCCAACAGGGGGCTGGAGGGTACTGAAGCTTTCTTT,CASSANRGLEGTEAFF
TRBJ2-6,-,-,TRBV19,14,TGTGCCAGCCGGACATTAACTGGGGCCAACGTCCTGACTTTC,CASRTLTGANVLTF
TRBJ2-5,-,few,TRBV14,16,TGTGCCAGCAGCCAACCCGCAAACTACCTCCAAGAGACCCAGTACTTC,CASSQPANYLQETQYF
TRBJ2-1,TRBD1,-,TRBV4-2,16,TGTGCCAGCAGCCAAGGAGACAGGGCTCGATCCAATGAGCAGTTCTTC,CASSQGDRARSNEQFF
TRBJ1-6,-,-,TRBV6-6,12,TGTGCCAGCAGGCGACAGTGGACACCCCTCCACTTT,CASRRQWTPLHF
TRBJ2-4,-,-,TRBV19,13,TGTGCCAGTAGTATTCCAGGGAAGGGCATTCAGTACTTC,CASSIPGKGIQYF
TRBJ1-5,-,-,TRBV19,15,TGTGCCAGTAGTATAAAGGGGCTTAGCAATCAGCCCCAGCATTTT,CASSIKGLSNQPQHF
TRBJ2-1,TRBD1,once,TRBV28,15,TGTGCCAGCAGTTTATTTGGGACAGGGAATAATGAGCAGTTCTTC,CASSLFGTGNNEQFF
TRBJ1-1,-,once,TRBV5-1,13,TGCGCCAGCAGCTTACAGGAAAACACTGAAGCTTTCTTT,CASSLQENTEAFF
TRBJ2-3,-,-,TRBV6-6,13,TGTGCCAGCAGTACAGGGACCATGATTACGCAGTATTTT,CASSTGTMITQYF
TRBJ2-3,TRBD2,few,TRBV11-3,19,TGTGCCAGCAGCTTAGATACGGACCTAGCGGCCCACTCCACAGATACGCAGTATTTT,CASSLDTDLAAHSTDTQYF
TRBJ2-1,TRBD1,-,TRBV6-1,12,TGTGCCAGCGTACAGGGGGCGCGTGAGCAGTTCTTC,CASVQGAREQFF
TRBJ1-5,TRBD1,once,TRBV4-2,15,TGTGCCAGCAGCCCATTGACAGGGAGCAATCAGCCCCAGCATTTT,CASSPLTGSNQPQHF
TRBJ2-5,TRBD2,-,TRBV7-9,17,TGTTCCAGCAGCTTCAGAGGAAGCGGGAGGGTTCGAGAGACCCAGTACTTC,CSSSFRGSGRVRETQYF
TRBJ2-3,-,once,TRBV13,11,TGTGCCACAACCGGGGGAGATACGCAGTATTTT,CATTGGDTQYF
TRBJ2-1,TRBD2,-,TRBV11-3,15,TGTGCCAGCACCACTACTAGCGGCGCCTACAATGAGCAGTTCTTC,CASTTTSGAYNEQFF
TRBJ2-7,-,-,TRBV28,11,TGTGCCAGCACCTACAGGGACGAGCAGTACTTC,CASTYRDEQYF
TRBJ1-1,-,-,TRBV29-1,12,TGCAGCGTCGGACAGACAAACACTGAAGCTTTCTTT,CSVGQTNTEAFF
TRBJ2-1,-,-,TRBV19,14,TGTGCCAGTAGTATAGGGCGGAGGGGTGACGAGCAGTTCTTC,CASSIGRRGDEQFF
TRBJ2-3,-,-,TRBV27,15,TGTGCCAGCAGTGAAAGACGGGGGGCTACAGATACGCAGTATTTT,CASSERRGATDTQYF
TRBJ1-5,-,-,TRBV6-5,14,TGTGCCAGCAGGCCAAACAGGGACAATCAGCCCCAGCATTTT,CASRPNRDNQPQHF
TRBJ2-4,-,-,TRBV11-2,15,TGTGCCAGCAGCTCCCCGGCCGCGGCGAAAAACATTCAGTACTTC,CASSSPAAAKNIQYF
TRBJ1-6,-,-,TRBV10-1,15,TGCGCCAGCAGTGAGTCGGGGCCTATGAGGTCACCCCTCCACTTT,CASSESGPMRSPLHF
TRBJ2-3,-,-,TRBV7-2,16,TGTGCCAGCAGATTAAGGGGACTCCTTAGCACAGATACGCAGTATTTT,CASRLRGLLSTDTQYF
TRBJ2-2,-,-,TRBV6-5,14,TGTGCCAGCAGTTACGGTACTCACACCGGGGAGCTGTTTTTT,CASSYGTHTGELFF
TRBJ1-2,-,once,TRBV7-9,13,TGTGCCAGCAGCTTAGAGTGGCGAGGTGGCTACACCTTC,CASSLEWRGGYTF
TRBJ2-7,-,-,TRBV11-2,14,TGTGCCAGCAGCTTAGCCGGGACACCCTACGAGCAGTACTTC,CASSLAGTPYEQYF
TRBJ1-2,-,once,TRBV11-2,14,TGTGCCAGCAGCTTTGGGGACAACTTCTATGGCTACACCTTC,CASSFGDNFYGYTF
TRBJ1-2,-,-,TRBV15,13,TGTGCCACCAGCAGAGAATACGGCAGGGTAGTCACCTTC,CATSREYGRVVTF
TRBJ2-5,-,few,TRBV9,13,TGTGCCAGCAGCGTGAGGGTCGGTGAGACCCAGTACTTC,CASSVRVGETQYF
TRBJ2-6,-,-,TRBV7-9,15,TGTGCCAGCAGCCCTTCCGGCTCTGGGGCCAACGTCCTGACTTTC,CASSPSGSGANVLTF
TRBJ2-3,TRBD1,-,TRBV10-1,20,TGCGCCAGCGAAGTTCCTTCCCCCCTCTCAGGGGGCGGTCGCACAGATACGCAGTATTTT,CASEVPSPLSGGGRTDTQYF
TRBJ2-7,TRBD2,-,TRBV11-1,15,TGTGCCAGCAGCGTAGCGGGACTAGCGGCCTACGAGCAGTACTTC,CASSVAGLAAYEQYF
TRBJ2-5,TRBD2,medium-sized,TRBV4-1,17,TGCGCCAGCGGTCCCGGGACTAGCGGGAGGGCCGGTGAGACCCAGTACTTC,CASGPGTSGRAGETQYF
TRBJ1-1,-,once,TRBV28,14,TGTGCCAGCAGGGGACATGGGATGAACACTGAAGCTTTCTTT,CASRGHGMNTEAFF
TRBJ1-5,TRBD1,-,TRBV19,15,TGTGCCAGTAGGGGACAGGGGACCCGCAATCAGCCCCAGCATTTT,CASRGQGTRNQPQHF
TRBJ2-5,-,-,TRBV9,15,TGTGCCAGCAGCGTAGTTGCGGGGACCCAAGAGACCCAGTACTTC,CASSVVAGTQETQYF
TRBJ1-4,-,-,TRBV7-2,14,TGTGCCAGCAGCTTGGACAGCCTCTATGAAAAACTGTTTTTT,CASSLDSLYEKLFF
TRBJ2-2,TRBD1,-,TRBV6-6,15,TGTGCCAGCAGGGGACAGGGTGGTTTCACCGGGGAGCTGTTTTTT,CASRGQGGFTGELFF
TRBJ1-5,-,-,TRBV19,16,TGTGCCAGTAGTATAGAACGACAATACCTTAATCAGCCCCAGCATTTT,CASSIERQYLNQPQHF
TRBJ2-5,-,-,TRBV11-2,16,TGTGCCAGCAGCTTACGTACAGGGGCGCGTTCGGGAGAGCAGTACTTC,CASSLRTGARSGEQYF
TRBJ1-5,TRBD1,-,TRBV28,15,TGTGCCAGCACTTCCTCGGGGACAGGGGGAAAATGCCAGCATTTT,CASTSSGTGGKCQHF
TRBJ2-3,TRBD2,-,TRBV11-3,15,TGTGCCAGCAGCCCCGGACTAGCGGTCCCAGATACGCAGTATTTT,CASSPGLAVPDTQYF
TRBJ2-1,TRBD1,-,TRBV18,17,TGTGCCAGCTCACCAGCAGGGGGCAACCCAGCCTACAATGAGCAGTTCTTC,CASSPAGGNPAYNEQFF
TRBJ2-7,TRBD2,-,TRBV5-8,15,TGTGCCAGCAGCTTGAGTGGCCGGGGGGCCTACGAGCAGTACTTC,CASSLSGRGAYEQYF
TRBJ1-5,TRBD1,few,TRBV2,13,TGTGCCAGCAGGCACAGGGGACGTCAGCCCCAGCATTTT,CASRHRGRQPQHF
TRBJ2-5,-,-,TRBV19,15,TGTGCCAGTAGTAAAGGGTCGGCAGGGCAGGAGACCCAGTACTTC,CASSKGSAGQETQYF
TRBJ1-4,TRBD1,few,TRBV28,17,TGTGCCAGCAGTTCCCCGGGACAGGGGTACACTAATGAAAAACTGTTTTTT,CASSSPGQGYTNEKLFF
TRBJ2-3,TRBD2,-,TRBV4-3,15,TGCGCCAGCAGCGAAGAGGCGGGAGGCACAGATACGCAGTATTTT,CASSEEAGGTDTQYF
TRBJ1-5,-,once,TRBV2,18,TGTGCCAGCAGTGCCCTGTGGAGGGAGGATTTGAGCAATCAGCCCCAGCATTTT,CASSALWREDLSNQPQHF
TRBJ1-1,-,-,TRBV20-1,11,TGCAGTGTCGGGAGGAACACTGAAGCTTTCTTT,CSVGRNTEAFF